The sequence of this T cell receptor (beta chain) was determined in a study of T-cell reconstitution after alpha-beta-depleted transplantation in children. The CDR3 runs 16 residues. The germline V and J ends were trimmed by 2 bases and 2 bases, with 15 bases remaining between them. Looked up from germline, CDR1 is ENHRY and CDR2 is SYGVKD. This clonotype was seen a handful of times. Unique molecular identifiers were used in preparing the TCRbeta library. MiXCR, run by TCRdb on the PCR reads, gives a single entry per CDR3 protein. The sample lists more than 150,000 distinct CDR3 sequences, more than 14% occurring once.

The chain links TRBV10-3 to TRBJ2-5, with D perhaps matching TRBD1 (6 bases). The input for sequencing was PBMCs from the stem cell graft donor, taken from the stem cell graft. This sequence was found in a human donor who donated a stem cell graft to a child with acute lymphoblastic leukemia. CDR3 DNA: TGTGCCATCAGTGAGGGCAGTGGACAGCCACAAGAGACCCAGTACTTC. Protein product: CAISEGSGQPQETQYF.